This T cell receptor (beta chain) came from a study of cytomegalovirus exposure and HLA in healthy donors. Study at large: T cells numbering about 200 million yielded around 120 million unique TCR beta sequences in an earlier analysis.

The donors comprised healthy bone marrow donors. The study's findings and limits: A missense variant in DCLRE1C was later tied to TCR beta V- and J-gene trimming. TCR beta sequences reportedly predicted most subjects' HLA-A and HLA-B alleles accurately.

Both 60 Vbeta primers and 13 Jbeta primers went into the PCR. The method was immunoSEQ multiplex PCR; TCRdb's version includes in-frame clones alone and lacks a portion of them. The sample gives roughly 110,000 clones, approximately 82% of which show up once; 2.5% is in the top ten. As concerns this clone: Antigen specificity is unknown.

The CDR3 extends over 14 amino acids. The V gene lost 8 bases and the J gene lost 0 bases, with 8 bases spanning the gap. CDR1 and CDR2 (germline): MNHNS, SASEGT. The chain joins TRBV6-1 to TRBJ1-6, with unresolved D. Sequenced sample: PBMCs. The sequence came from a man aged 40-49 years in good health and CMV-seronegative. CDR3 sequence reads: CASDRSSYNSPLHF. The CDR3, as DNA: TGTGCCAGCGATAGGAGCTCCTATAATTCACCCCTCCACTTT.